The TCR beta chain described here comes from a study of blood T cells in healthy people across ages. Each donor was a healthy Caucasian individual from Russia, aged roughly 6 to 90. Each of the donors had approximately 10 milliliters of peripheral blood drawn into EDTA-treated Vacutainer tubes. A sample-barcoded 5' primer and a J-beta primer mix were used in a second PCR of about 7 to 12 cycles. Each cDNA molecule carried a tag from a template-switch adaptor that contained 12 random nucleotides. Each CDR3 protein gets one entry after TCRdb re-called the 5' RACE reads with MiXCR. The sample has over 1,500,000 distinct CDR3 sequences; about 39% are singletons. V lost 7 bases to trimming and J lost 5 bases, with 21 bases between them. CDR1 and CDR2 from the germline V gene are SGDLS and YYNGEE. The length of the CDR3 is 15 residues.

This TCR was sampled from a human donor in good health. Sequenced material: blood. This chain uses TRBV9 with TRBJ2-5, with a possible D match to TRBD2 (6 bases). In DNA form, the CDR3 reads TGTGCCAGCGGACGGGACTCCCTCAGTGGGGAGACCCAGTACTTC. Translation gives CASGRDSLSGETQYF.